The clone carrying this T cell receptor beta chain was seen more than once but under ten times. Its antigen is as yet unknown. This record comes from a study of shared clonotypes between healthy human individuals. V was cut by 7 bases and J by 3 bases, with 9 bases left in between. Per germline, CDR1 SQVTM and CDR2 ANQGSEA. The CDR3 has 12 residues. The repertoire was sequenced with immunoSEQ multiplex PCR; TCRdb's copy has only in-frame clones and lacks some. This sample yields around 940,000 clones, of which over 60% are seen a single time; nearly 1.5% belongs to the top ten. Healthy HIV-negative adults without recent acute infections or vaccinations served as donors. Overall study findings and caveats: Among donors, the sharing of clonotypes was expected to be influenced by sequencing depth. Rarefaction demonstrated incomplete sorted-subset sequencing despite large depth.

The specimen was memory CD4+ T cells sorted from blood. Subset denoted: CD45RA-negative fraction. The sequence came from a man between 18 and 35 years old in good health. The J gene is TRBJ1-4, the V gene TRBV29-1; D might be TRBD1 (5 bases). CDR3 in amino acids: CSARQPNEKLFF. Here the CDR3 DNA reads TGCAGCGCCAGACAGCCTAATGAAAAACTGTTTTTT.